What follows are 18 T cell receptor beta chains derived from one specimen sequenced in a study of metastatic and nonmetastatic thyroid tumors. MiXCR was used by TCRdb to re-call the PCR reads. The table records about 23,000 clones, more than 20% of them present only once. Thyroid surgery was performed in patients who had received no treatment beforehand. Sequenced: tumor tissue. The receptors were sampled from a male donor with papillary thyroid cancer or a benign thyroid nodule (not recorded which). Some clones in this sample may be carry-over from other donors' samples.

At least ten counts were recorded for this clone. A much more abundant neighbour one base away suggests this may be a read error. The same CDR3 is also encoded by other DNA sequences in this sample. The J gene is TRBJ1-3, the V gene TRBV18; 7 bases are shared with TRBD1. This CDR3 is built from 16 residues. The germline CDR1 and CDR2 sequences are KGHSH and LQKENI. For the CDR3, the DNA is TGTGCCAGCTCACCATATGGGACAGCCTCTGGAAATACCATATATTTT. This translates into CASSPYGTASGNTIYF.

This clone has at least ten counts. The rearrangement links TRBV28 to TRBJ1-5; 11 bases are a match to TRBD1. J was trimmed by 6 bases and V by 3 bases; bases with no gene match: 1. Germline assignment: CDR1 MDHEN and CDR2 SYDVKM. This CDR3 contains 14 residues. The CDR3 loop is CASSLDRGLQPQHF. DNA for the CDR3: TGTGCCAGCAGTTTGGACAGGGGGCTTCAGCCCCAGCATTTT.

The J gene is TRBJ2-7, the V gene TRBV20-1; D is possibly TRBD1 (5 bases). CDR1 DFQATT and CDR2 SNEGSKA come from the germline V gene (reference sequence). The CDR3 is made up of 14 amino acids. CDR3 protein: CCDTRQPSSYEQYF. CDR3 in DNA: TGCTGTGATACAAGACAGCCTTCATCCTACGAGCAGTACTTC.

This clone has ten or more counts. V is TRBV27 and J is TRBJ2-5, with D possibly TRBD1 on 5 matching bases. Trimming pared 7 bases from V and 1 base from J, leaving 13 bases between. This CDR3 spans 14 amino acids. CDR1 and CDR2 (germline): MNHEY, SMNVEV (reference sequence). In DNA form, the CDR3 reads TGTGCCAGCAAAGGGGCCGCGATCCAAGAGACCCAGTACTTC. Protein product: CASKGAAIQETQYF.

V usage is TRBV7-9 and J usage is TRBJ2-7; 9 bases align to TRBD1. This CDR3 is built from 15 residues. With V trimmed by 4 bases and J by 4 bases, 8 bases remained unmatched. Germline lookup yields CDR1 SEHNR and CDR2 FQNEAQ (reference sequence). In DNA form, the CDR3 reads TGTGCCAGCAGCTACTTGGACAGGGGAGAATACGAGCAGTACTTC. This encodes CASSYLDRGEYEQYF.

The rearrangement links TRBV7-2 to TRBJ1-1; D uncertain. The CDR3 loop spans 14 amino acids. Between the trimmed V and J ends, which lost 4 bases and 11 bases, there was a span of 20 bases. Per germline, CDR1 SGHTA and CDR2 FQGNSA. CDR3 residues: CASSSQGRLGNAFF. CDR3 nucleotides: TGTGCCAGCAGCTCGCAAGGACGGTTAGGTAATGCTTTCTTT. Filled out from reference TRBV7-2 and TRBJ1-1, the complete variable domain reads GAGVSQSPSNKVTEKGKDVELRCDPISGHTALYWYRQSLGQGLEFLIYFQGNSAPDKSGLPSDRFSAERTGGSVSTLTIQRTQQEDSAVYLCASSSQGRLGNAFFGQGTRLTVV.

The gene calls are TRBV6-1 and TRBJ2-7; weak D call: TRBD2 (6 bases). Trimming shortened V by 5 bases and J by 3 bases, and 11 bases separated the two germline ends. The CDR3 contains 13 residues. Germline V lookup: CDR1 MNHNS, CDR2 SASEGT. In DNA form, the CDR3 reads TGTGCCAGCAGTAGGGACTGGAGCTACGAGCAGTACTTC. Amino acids: CASSRDWSYEQYF.

As to this clone: At one boundary the junction diverges from the germline segment, which might be a read error. V and J are TRBV7-2 and TRBJ1-2; TRBD1 might be the D (5 bases). The CDR3 totals 15 residues. Germline loops: CDR1 SGHTA, CDR2 FQGNSA. CDR3 nucleotides: TGTGCCAGCAGCCCATGGGGGGTTGAGTACTATGTCTACACCTTC. Translated, it gives CASSPWGVEYYVYTF.

The chain is built from TRBV11-2 and TRBJ1-1; D unresolved. The CDR3 length is 16 residues. Germline V lookup: CDR1 SGHAT, CDR2 FQNNGV. Trimming took off 5 bases at V and 1 base at J, with 17 bases between the two ends. CDR3 residues: CASSPYIGRANTEAFF. CDR3 in DNA: TGTGCCAGCAGCCCTTATATCGGACGGGCGAACACTGAAGCTTTCTTT.

J is TRBJ1-6 and V is TRBV5-6; TRBD1 is a possible D gene (5 bases). The CDR3 contains 13 residues. Between the trimmed V and J ends, which lost 4 bases and 7 bases, there was a span of 9 bases. Per the germline V gene, CDR1 is SGHDT and CDR2 is YYEEEE. CDR3 bases: TGTGCCAGCAGCCAGGGACGGAATTCACCCCTCCACTTT. Protein sequence: CASSQGRNSPLHF. Together with reference TRBV5-6 and TRBJ1-6, the CDR3 gives the full variable domain: DAGVTQSPTHLIKTRGQQVTLRCSPKSGHDTVSWYQQALGQGPQFIFQYYEEEERQRGNFPDRFSGHQFPNYSSELNVNALLLGDSALYLCASSQGRNSPLHFGNGTRLTVT.

This clone appeared many times. CDR3 amino acids: CASRLTSGATFIQDTQYF. The CDR3 DNA reads TGTGCCAGCAGATTGACTAGCGGGGCCACCTTTATCCAAGATACGCAGTATTTT. The rearrangement links TRBV7-8 to TRBJ2-3, with 11 nucleotides matching TRBD2. The CDR3 length is 18 residues. Germline V gene lookup returns CDR1 SGHVS and CDR2 FQNEAQ. J gave up 5 bases and V 6 bases, and 16 bases lay outside the gene matches.

This clone was counted many times. The CDR3 nucleotides read TGTGCCAGCAGCCAAGTTCTAGGGAACACTGAAGCTTTCTTT. It yields the protein CASSQVLGNTEAFF. The genes are TRBV3-1 and TRBJ1-1; D uncertain. The CDR3 length is 14 residues. CDR1 LGHDT and CDR2 YNNKEL come from the germline V gene (reference sequence). Trimming left V 1 base short and J 1 base short, with 7 bases between.

The chain links TRBV7-8 to TRBJ2-7; the D gene is possibly TRBD2 (7 bases). The ends were cut back, 7 bases at V and 6 bases at J, with 22 bases in the middle. The germline V gene encodes CDR1 SGHVS and CDR2 FQNEAQ. This CDR3 has 15 amino acids. The CDR3 sequence: CASILPLGGLFEQYF. CDR3 bases: TGTGCCAGCATCCTTCCCTTGGGGGGGCTGTTCGAGCAGTACTTC. The whole variable domain, remainder taken from reference TRBV7-8 and TRBJ2-7, is GAGVSQSPRYKVAKRGQDVALRCDPISGHVSLFWYQQALGQGPEFLTYFQNEAQLDKSGLPSDRFFAERPEGSVSTLKIQRTQQEDSAVYLCASILPLGGLFEQYFGPGTRLTVT.

On this clone itself: Relative to the germline gene, one junction end is altered; a read error may explain this. The CDR3 sequence: CATSPLTDTQYF. Written as DNA, the CDR3 is TGTGCCACCAGCCCCTTAACAGATACGCAGTATTTT. The genes are TRBV7-2 and TRBJ2-3; D gene ambiguous. The CDR3 extends over 12 amino acids. Germline CDR1 and CDR2: SGHTA and FQGNSA.

This clone was observed at least ten times. This chain uses TRBV7-2 with TRBJ2-7; TRBD1 is a possible D gene (5 bases). This CDR3 is built from 14 residues. The V gene lost 3 bases and the J gene lost 2 bases, with 11 bases spanning the gap. Looked up from germline, CDR1 is SGHTA and CDR2 is FQGNSA. The CDR3 reads CASSFSKQAYEQYF. The CDR3 DNA reads as TGTGCCAGCAGCTTCTCCAAACAGGCCTACGAGCAGTACTTC.

This clone was detected only a few times. This sequence joins TRBV6-1 and TRBJ2-7, with 12 bases aligning to TRBD1. The CDR3 sequence is 15 residues long. V dropped 3 bases and J dropped 6; count of bases not matched to a gene: 6. Germline CDR1 is MNHNS and CDR2 is SASEGT. CDR3 residues: CASSDGGQGAFEQYF. The CDR3 bases are TGTGCCAGCAGTGACGGGGGACAGGGGGCATTCGAGCAGTACTTC.

This clone showed up many times. CDR3 sequence (DNA): TGTGCCAGCAGCGGACAGATTAATCAGCCCCAGCATTTT. The encoded protein is CASSGQINQPQHF. V usage is TRBV6-1 and J usage is TRBJ1-5; perhaps TRBD1 as D (6 bases). Trimming cost V 6 bases and J 4 bases, with 10 bases left between them. Germline V lookup: CDR1 MNHNS, CDR2 SASEGT. This CDR3 has 13 residues.

At least ten counts were recorded for this clone. The chain recombines TRBV12-3 or TRBV12-4 with TRBJ1-1, with D possibly being TRBD1 (5 bases). CDR3 length equals 13 residues. V gave up 7 bases and J gave up 2 bases, with 11 bases separating them. DNA of the CDR3: TGTGCCAGCAATCAAGGACACAACACTGAAGCTTTCTTT. Translating gives CASNQGHNTEAFF.